Listed here are 32 T cell receptor beta chains from one sample, sequenced in a study of CD8 T cells in ankylosing spondylitis. TCRdb reprocessed the 5' RACE reads with MiXCR, giving one entry per CDR3 protein. The sample includes 250,000 to 300,000 distinct CDR3 sequences, around 20% seen only once; the top ten take roughly 8.3%. Sequenced: blood, either unsorted or a sorted T cell fraction (not recorded which). All receptors derive from a male donor with ankylosing spondylitis or in good health (not recorded which).

The table lists this clonotype with a few counts. The gene calls are TRBV20-1 and TRBJ2-7; tentatively, D is TRBD1 (5 bases). This CDR3 is 13 amino acids long. V was trimmed by 7 bases and J by 7 bases, leaving 20 bases between them. Germline loops: CDR1 DFQATT, CDR2 SNEGSKA (reference sequence). CDR3 nucleotide sequence: TGCAGTGGCTCCCGGGCCCCGAAGGGGGAGCAGTACGTC. Translation: CSGSRAPKGEQYV.

This clonotype was seen just once. The rearrangement joins TRBV9 to TRBJ2-5; TRBD2 matches 8 bases. This CDR3 contains 15 residues. V gave up 0 bases and J gave up 5 bases; unmatched junction bases: 6. CDR1 SGDLS and CDR2 YYNGEE come from the germline V gene. CDR3 sequence: CASSVGGLEGETQYF. The DNA for the CDR3 is TGTGCCAGCAGCGTAGGGGGACTAGAGGGGGAGACCCAGTACTTC.

This clonotype was seen ten or more times. The chain carries TRBV12-3 or TRBV12-4 and TRBJ2-1; 8 bases are shared with TRBD2. The CDR3 extends over 15 amino acids. V lost 6 bases, J lost 9 bases, and 13 bases stayed unmatched. The CDR3: CASRPPGGPGSEQFF. In nucleotides, the CDR3 is TGTGCCAGCAGACCACCGGGGGGGCCTGGTAGTGAGCAGTTCTTC.

This clonotype was counted many times. The chain uses TRBV20-1 and TRBJ2-7; a possible D gene is TRBD2 (6 bases). The CDR3 sequence is 14 residues long. Trimming shortened V by 3 bases and J by 4 bases, and 16 bases separated the two germline ends. The germline V gene has CDR1 DFQATT and CDR2 SNEGSKA (reference sequence). In nucleotides, the CDR3 is TGCAGTGCTAGTTCCACGACTAGTCCGTACGAGCAGTACGTC. This gives the protein CSASSTTSPYEQYV.

This clonotype came up many times. The V and J genes are TRBV20-1 and TRBJ2-5; 7 bases match TRBD2. V shed 5 bases and J 5 bases; nucleotides not matched to a gene: 11. This CDR3 has 14 amino acids. Germline V gives CDR1 DFQATT, CDR2 SNEGSKA (reference sequence). CDR3 loop: CSAPIRTSVETQYF. The CDR3 coding sequence is TGCAGTGCTCCTATTAGGACTAGTGTGGAGACCCAGTACTTC.

This clonotype was seen only a few times. The chain has TRBV20-1 and TRBJ1-3; D ambiguous. The CDR3 is made up of 16 amino acids. Trimming pared 2 bases from V and 0 bases from J, leaving 14 bases between. Germline loops: CDR1 DFQATT, CDR2 SNEGSKA (reference sequence). DNA of the CDR3: TGCAGTGCTAGAATCCCAGCCCCAATCTCTGGAAACACCATATATTTT. It is translated as CSARIPAPISGNTIYF.

This chain joins TRBV20-1 and TRBJ2-5; 12 bases match TRBD2. This CDR3 is built from 15 residues. Germline CDR1 reads DFQATT; CDR2 reads SNEGSKA (reference sequence). Unmatched junction bases numbered 5, after V lost 5 bases and J lost 1 base. CDR3 coding DNA: TGCAGTGCTCCTCGGACTAGCGGGACCCAAGAGACCCAGTACTTC. Its protein is CSAPRTSGTQETQYF.

The rearrangement uses TRBV12-3 or TRBV12-4 and TRBJ2-3; D uncertain. V gave up 1 base and J gave up 2 bases, with 7 bases separating them. This CDR3 spans 14 amino acids. CDR3 in amino acids: CASSLDGPTDTQYF. Written as DNA, the CDR3 is TGTGCCAGCAGTTTAGATGGGCCCACAGATACGCAGTATTTT.

The chain employs TRBV6-5 and TRBJ1-2; D is unresolved. Per germline, CDR1 MNHEY and CDR2 SVGAGI. Trimming removed 10 bases at V and 4 bases at J, with 19 bases between. CDR3 size: 14 residues. The CDR3 is CATKLEVLSYGYTF. The CDR3, as DNA: TGTGCCACCAAGTTAGAAGTGCTTAGCTATGGCTACACCTTC.

This clonotype was seen many times. This sequence joins TRBV29-1 and TRBJ1-1; D uncertain. This CDR3 is 13 amino acids long. V lost 3 bases and J 0 bases, leaving 8 bases between the germline ends. Germline CDR1 is SQVTM and CDR2 is ANQGSEA. The CDR3 region is CSVEEGMNTEAFF. In nucleotides, the CDR3 is TGCAGCGTTGAGGAGGGAATGAACACTGAAGCTTTCTTT.

This clonotype was detected only a few times. This sequence joins TRBV27 and TRBJ2-5; TRBD2 agrees at 11 bases. V gave up 6 bases and J gave up 5 bases; unmatched junction bases: 5. This CDR3 is built from 14 residues. Germline lookup yields CDR1 MNHEY and CDR2 SMNVEV (reference sequence). CDR3 protein: CASRELAGVETQYF. Written as DNA, the CDR3 is TGTGCCAGCAGAGAACTAGCGGGAGTTGAGACCCAGTACTTC.

Points on this clonotype: Since a much larger clone is just one base distant, this may be a read error. The rearrangement uses TRBV7-2 and TRBJ2-3; 8 positions match TRBD2. The CDR3 sequence is 12 residues long. The germline V gene has CDR1 SGHTA and CDR2 FQGNSA. Trimming cost V 7 bases and J 9 bases; bases outside gene matches: 6. The CDR3 loop is CASNLSGATQYF. DNA for the CDR3: TGTGCCAGCAACCTTAGCGGGGCAACGCAGTATTTT.

The J gene is TRBJ1-2, the V gene TRBV29-1; D gene ambiguous. This CDR3 comprises 12 residues. The V gene's germline CDR1 is SQVTM and CDR2 ANQGSEA. V dropped 4 bases and J dropped 2 bases, with 8 bases sitting between them. The CDR3 sequence: CSVVGENYGYTF. DNA for the CDR3: TGCAGCGTTGTTGGGGAAAACTATGGCTACACCTTC.

This clonotype was detected only a few times. The gene calls are TRBV4-1 and TRBJ1-2; the match to TRBD1 covers 11 bases. The germline V gene encodes CDR1 MGHRA and CDR2 YSYEKL. This CDR3 has 16 residues. Trimming removed 2 bases from V and 3 bases from J; junction bases left unmatched: 5. CDR3 amino acids: CASSQPRTGGDYGYTF. CDR3 in DNA: TGCGCCAGCAGCCAACCGAGGACAGGGGGCGACTATGGCTACACCTTC.

The sample holds many counts of this clonotype. The V gene is TRBV6-5, the J gene TRBJ2-3; TRBD2 matches at 8 bases. This CDR3 is built from 12 residues. Looked up from germline, CDR1 is MNHEY and CDR2 is SVGAGI. V shed 5 bases and J 9 bases; nucleotides not matched to a gene: 4. The CDR3 spells CASSPGLGTQYF. CDR3 bases: TGTGCCAGCAGTCCGGGACTAGGAACGCAGTATTTT.

This chain uses TRBV12-3 or TRBV12-4 with TRBJ2-3; TRBD2 agrees at 8 bases. This CDR3 region has 18 residues. V lost 7 bases to trimming and J lost 0 bases; unmatched junction nucleotides: 15. As DNA, the CDR3 is TGTGCCAGCACCACGACATCTTTAGCGGGACCTAGCACAGATACGCAGTATTTT. Its translation is CASTTTSLAGPSTDTQYF.

The CDR3 DNA reads as TGCAGTGCTGGGCCAGGTCGCACCATCCAAGAGACCCAGTACTTC. Encoded protein: CSAGPGRTIQETQYF. The rearrangement joins TRBV20-1 to TRBJ2-5; no clear D. In germline, CDR1 is DFQATT, CDR2 SNEGSKA (reference sequence). The V end was cut by 5 bases, the J end by 1 base, with 17 bases between. The CDR3 has 15 residues.

This clonotype was observed a handful of times. The chain carries TRBV28 and TRBJ2-1; possibly TRBD2 for D (5 bases). Between the trimmed V and J ends, which lost 3 bases and 7 bases, there was a span of 13 bases. CDR3 length equals 14 residues. The germline CDR1 and CDR2 sequences are MDHEN and SYDVKM. In DNA, the CDR3 is TGTGCCAGCAGTTTCTGGACTCGAGAAAATGAGCAGTTCTTC. This translates into CASSFWTRENEQFF.

V and J are TRBV9 and TRBJ2-3; TRBD2 is a possible D gene (6 bases). The CDR3 has 18 amino acids. CDR1 and CDR2 from the germline V gene are SGDLS and YYNGEE. The V end was cut by 8 bases, the J end by 0 bases, with 25 bases between. The CDR3: CARKSGDFPHRSTDTQYF. DNA of the CDR3: TGTGCCAGGAAATCGGGGGACTTTCCCCACCGAAGCACAGATACGCAGTATTTT.

V and J are TRBV5-1 and TRBJ1-6; the D is unclear. Germline CDR1 is SGHRS and CDR2 is YFSETQ. Trimming cost V 4 bases and J 5 bases, with 4 bases left between them. The CDR3 extends over 12 amino acids. The CDR3 nucleotides read TGCGCCAGCAGCGACGATAATTCACCCCTCCACTTT. Protein: CASSDDNSPLHF.

Note on this clonotype: One end of the junction fails to match germline, which may point to a read error. The chain couples TRBV11-2 to TRBJ2-5, with D perhaps given as TRBD1 or TRBD2 (5 bases each). Germline lookup yields CDR1 SGHAT and CDR2 FQNNGV. The CDR3 loop spans 12 amino acids. Here the CDR3 reads CANSLGDRTQYF. CDR3 DNA sequence: TGTGCCAACAGCTTGGGGGATCGGACCCAGTACTTC.

The chain has TRBV6-2 or TRBV6-3 and TRBJ2-1, with 7 bases fitting TRBD2. Unmatched junction bases numbered 11, after V lost 9 bases and J lost 0 bases. Germline V gene lookup returns CDR1 MNHEY and CDR2 SVGEGT. This CDR3 spans 16 amino acids. CDR3 residues: CASVLREVASYNEQFF. The CDR3 nucleotides are TGTGCCAGTGTCCTTCGGGAGGTTGCCTCCTACAATGAGCAGTTCTTC.

The CDR3 loop is CASSREEGNFEKLFF. CDR3 nucleotides: TGTGCCAGCTCACGAGAAGAGGGGAATTTTGAAAAACTGTTTTTT. The chain couples TRBV18 to TRBJ1-4, with a weak D call TRBD1 (5 bases). CDR1 is KGHSH and CDR2 is LQKENI in the germline V gene. Trimming removed 4 bases at V and 7 bases at J, with 16 bases between. The CDR3 has 15 residues.

Regarding this clonotype: A much bigger clone sits one base away, suggesting this may be a read error. The J gene is TRBJ1-1, the V gene TRBV29-1; D is uncertain. Germline lookup yields CDR1 SQVTM and CDR2 ANQGSEA. CDR3 length: 11 residues. The CDR3 region is CRVAPTFEAFF. CDR3 coding DNA: TGCAGAGTTGCTCCAACCTTTGAAGCTTTCTTT.

The CDR3 loop is CSANRDAEETQYF. CDR3 coding DNA: TGCAGTGCTAACAGGGACGCCGAAGAGACCCAGTACTTC. The chain employs TRBV20-1 and TRBJ2-5, with D possibly matching TRBD1 (6 bases). CDR1 and CDR2 (germline): DFQATT, SNEGSKA (reference sequence). The CDR3 length is 13 residues. Trimming stripped 4 bases from V and 3 bases from J, with 12 bases between.

This clonotype was seen a few times. The rearrangement links TRBV3-1 to TRBJ1-4; 7 bases map to TRBD1. The germline gives CDR1 LGHDT, CDR2 YNNKEL (reference sequence). The CDR3 extends over 16 amino acids. Trimming cost V 1 base and J 0 bases; bases outside gene matches: 2. CDR3 loop: CASSQGTGATNEKLFF. In DNA, the CDR3 is TGTGCCAGCAGCCAAGGGACAGGCGCAACTAATGAAAAACTGTTTTTT. The variable domain in full, with the rest retrieved from reference TRBV3-1 and TRBJ1-4, is DTAVSQTPKYLVTQMGNDKSIKCEQNLGHDTMYWYKQDSKKFLKIMFSYNNKELIINETVPNRFSPKSPDKAHLNLHINSLELGDSAVYFCASSQGTGATNEKLFFGSGTQLSVL.

This chain links TRBV6-1 with TRBJ1-4, with 8 bases lining up with TRBD1. The CDR3 is 14 residues long. Unmatched junction bases numbered 2, after V lost 3 bases and J lost 5 bases. The V gene's germline CDR1 is MNHNS and CDR2 SASEGT. CDR3 loop: CASSDTGGNEKLFF. CDR3 sequence (DNA): TGTGCCAGCAGTGACACAGGGGGGAATGAAAAACTGTTTTTT.

The J gene is TRBJ2-1, the V gene TRBV7-3; D not resolved. CDR1 and CDR2 (germline): SGHTA, FQGTGA. The V gene lost 3 bases and the J gene lost 4 bases, with 22 bases spanning the gap. This CDR3 is built from 18 residues. The CDR3 region is CASSFAQGLRSAYNEQFF. CDR3 in DNA: TGTGCCAGCAGCTTTGCACAAGGGCTTCGGAGCGCTTACAATGAGCAGTTCTTC.

This clonotype showed up just a few times. The V and J genes are TRBV19 and TRBJ2-3; D is unresolved. Germline CDR1 is LNHDA and CDR2 is SQIVND (reference sequence). V dropped 7 bases and J dropped 8 bases, with 16 bases sitting between them. The CDR3 sequence is 13 residues long. This CDR3 reads CASTAGIGATQYF. The CDR3 region has the DNA TGTGCCAGTACTGCAGGAATAGGCGCTACGCAGTATTTT.

A few counts support this clonotype. DNA of the CDR3: TGTGCCAGCCGTGTCTCGGCAGGGTTGGAGCAGCCCCAGCATTTT. Protein: CASRVSAGLEQPQHF. This rearrangement joins TRBV12-3 or TRBV12-4 to TRBJ1-5; D perhaps matches TRBD1 (5 bases). V was cut by 8 bases and J by 7 bases, with 21 bases left in between. CDR3 length: 15 residues.

The chain has TRBV7-8 and TRBJ1-4; D is unresolved. Deletions cut 1 base from V and 5 bases from J, with 17 bases between. Germline values: CDR1 SGHVS, CDR2 FQNEAQ. This CDR3 comprises 17 residues. The CDR3 nucleotides are TGTGCCAGCAGCTTAGTGGGAGGCGCTCGGATCAATGAAAAACTGTTTTTT. Translation gives CASSLVGGARINEKLFF.

This clonotype has just one count. A single base separates this from a much larger clone, so it may be a read error. The chain recombines TRBV20-1 with TRBJ2-3, with 10 positions matching TRBD2. Trimming took 6 bases from V and 2 from J; bases not matched to a gene: 11. Per germline, CDR1 DFQATT and CDR2 SNEGSKA (reference sequence). The CDR3 extends over 16 amino acids. CDR3 sequence (DNA): TGCAGTGCAGGACTAGCGGAGGGAACTATCACAGATACGCAGTATTTT. This encodes CSAGLAEGTITDTQYF.